Described below is a single TCR beta chain sequence and its context. Its specific antigen is unknown. Per-nucleotide qualities are absent, and no much larger clonotype sits a single base away. The sample comes from a study of cytomegalovirus exposure and HLA in healthy donors (dated by TCRdb to 2016 to 2017). Regarding the study in general: An earlier analysis of roughly 630 of the donors reported about 290 Gb of sequence data and more than 90 million unique TCR beta sequences from 150 million to 200 million T cells. The study was designed to test whether signatures of past pathogen exposure could be identified by cataloging public T cell receptors. Of the roughly 410 genotyped donors, 75% to 85% were placed in the genetic ancestry cluster associated with self-reported Caucasian donors. Rather than using new phenotypic data, the later analysis identified candidate immune exposures from TCR beta sequences and from how often those sequences occurred across donors. HLA typing included class I and class II loci at four-digit resolution. Typing coverage varied by locus: roughly 629-630 donors for A, B, C, DRB1 and DQB1; 500 to 550 for DQA1; approximately 570 for DPA1; under 490 for DPB1. Several DR-DQ haplotypes were treated as single units for association and clustering because of strong linkage in the cohort. To decide whether each TCR beta V gene segment behaved as functional or pseudogenic, an earlier analysis of some 600 of the donors relied on high-throughput TCR beta sequencing. Across about 380 genotyped donors of the cohort, an average of about 240,000 unique TCR beta nucleotide sequences per donor were sequenced, and roughly 18% of those sequences were non-productive. To study patterns of TCR occurrence, a later analysis re-analyzed previously published TCR beta repertoires from more than 550 donors and added high-resolution HLA genotyping. Using immunosequencing, the study profiled T cell repertoires from fewer than 850 subjects and related those repertoires to cytomegalovirus serostatus. In a later genetic analysis, genome-wide SNP genotypes for about 55% of the roughly 670 donors were used, and that subset was treated as a discovery cohort. Around 320 gigabases of sequencing data and approximately 80 million unique TCR sequences were included in an early release covering roughly 600 HLA-typed donors. To predict cytomegalovirus infection status, the study brought together high-throughput TCR immunosequencing, statistical association of individual TCRs with disease status, and machine learning. Donor age, sex, ethnicity and CMV serostatus were compiled alongside the repertoire data. A separate validation cohort of more than 100 different subjects was used in addition to the roughly 700-subject first cohort. Every discovery cohort repertoire had been produced on one sequencing platform. General conclusions and limits of the study: Some IMGT-functional V segments, including TRBV6-2 and TRBV6-3, could not be distinguished by the 87-base-pair reads and were therefore excluded. In a later genetic analysis, a missense DCLRE1C variant was associated with V-gene and J-gene trimming of TCR beta chains, and the association was replicated in an independent cohort. Because some donors lacked HLA typing at each locus, the association tests relied only on the typed subset. Specific HLA alleles were associated with roughly 17,000 TCR beta sequences at a false discovery rate of 0.05 in a later analysis. In a later analysis, most CMV-associated TCR beta chains were found to appear HLA-restricted, with HLA associations seemingly driven largely by CMV exposure. The classifier was reported to diagnose cytomegalovirus status with high specificity and sensitivity in both the original and validation cohorts. This cohort had only TCR beta chains sequenced, and the lack of alpha or paired-chain data limited which features could be detected. The earlier analysis of about 600 of the donors excluded 15 to 20 rarely observed V segments, including chromosome 9 orphons, because counts were too low. According to a later genetic analysis, donors in an Asian-associated ancestry cluster had fewer N-insertions in productive TCRs than the roughly 670-donor mean. In a later analysis, TCR association rates were found to vary across HLA loci, with the most associated TCRs seen for DRB1 alleles and the fewest for HLA-C alleles. The study listed 150 to 200 TCR beta chains as associated with cytomegalovirus. While some public TCRs were present in many individuals, most TCR sequences turned up only very rarely across donors. Broadly in line with IMGT annotations, most TCR beta V segments showed up in productive rearrangements about 87% or about 30% of the time in an earlier analysis of approximately 640 of the donors. In a later analysis, HLA-associated TCR beta chains showed more clonal expansion and lower generation probabilities than non-associated chains that were equally common. The sequencing pipeline was judged likely to have produced a cluster of highly shared sequence variants as a technical artifact. The authors suggested that the approach could potentially be generalized to other disease states and immunological phenotypes. Assigning TCR associations to individual alleles was difficult when HLA alleles, especially DR and DQ, strongly co-occurred. Linkage disequilibrium might explain the correlated functional status among segregating V segments, but an unknown experimental factor could not be ruled out. In vitro tests confirmed that three of the cytomegalovirus-associated TCR beta chains recognize cytomegalovirus antigens. Roughly uniform sequencing depth across donors was assumed in presence/absence analyses, although this assumption may not hold. The only immune exposure information available for the cohort was CMV serostatus. In a later analysis, several top co-occurrence clusters were reported to appear linked to parvovirus B19, influenza, CMV and Epstein-Barr virus. A further reported finding was that TCR beta sequences accurately predicted the HLA-A and HLA-B alleles for most subjects in the first cohort.

The junction shows trimming of 2 bases on V and 1 base on J, and the gene matches do not reach 9 bases of it. The CDR3, cysteine through phenylalanine, is 18 amino acids long. Only CDR3 DNA is held: 54 bases, read in frame from base 1. The germline V gene sets CDR1 to SGHVS and CDR2 to FNYEAQ. The cohort consisted of approximately 670 healthy bone marrow donors. At the time of sampling, every cohort member was nominally healthy, though immune exposures that went unrecorded were likely present. The donor tested CMV seronegative and was one of the 352 seronegative cohort members. Every donor gave a peripheral blood sample, and the peripheral blood mononuclear cells from that sample were used for TCR beta sequencing. The Qiagen DNeasy Blood Extraction Kit was used to extract genomic DNA from the blood cell samples. Library creation used the immunoSEQ multiplex PCR assay. For the multiplex PCR, a mixture combining 60 forward primers for TCR Vbeta segments and 13 reverse primers for TCR Jbeta segments was used. The CDR3 region of rearranged TCR beta genes was amplified from genomic DNA by a multiplex PCR assay. The amplified TCR beta libraries were sequenced on the Illumina HiSeq System as 87-base-pair reads. Per the authors' processing: A later analysis counted about 80 million unique TCR beta chains across the 670 or so repertoires, and roughly 11 million of these chains were shared by at least two donors. Raw reads were error-corrected and collapsed into unique sequences with a nearest-neighbor algorithm that merged closely related sequences to remove PCR and sequencing errors. V, D and J gene segments were assigned by aligning CDR3 sequences to IMGT reference sequences. For a sequence to be retained, at least a six-nucleotide match to both a V gene segment and a J gene segment was required. A rearrangement counted as productive if the CDR3 had no stop codons and remained in frame with V and J, and every other rearrangement counted as non-productive. Following IMGT convention, CDR3 was defined as the stretch from the second conserved V-encoded cysteine up to the conserved J-encoded phenylalanine. In an earlier analysis of approximately 590 of the donors, sequences lacking an unambiguous match to a single V gene segment were excluded. In an earlier analysis of approximately 550 of the donors, V segments were called functional above 56.7% productive rearrangements and were called segregating when the between-donor standard deviation exceeded 5%. A statistical classification framework was built for diagnosing cytomegalovirus status from the catalog of TCR beta chain sequences. A later analysis assigned V and J genes by comparing TCR nucleotide sequences with IMGT/GENE-DB human TR gene sequences. Using the TCRdist pipeline, a later analysis assigned CDR3 sequences along with most-parsimonious VDJ recombination scenarios. A later analysis defined each TCR beta chain by its CDR3 amino acid sequence plus V-gene family, and excluded reads lacking a unique V-gene family. As a way to deal with suspected cross-contamination and a sequencing artifact, a later analysis dropped 500 to 700 nucleotide sequences that were highly shared and had low generation probability. In a later analysis, a clonal expansion index was calculated for each public chain from normalized within-repertoire ranks of inferred template counts. In a later analysis, generation probabilities were computed using a VDJ recombination model fitted to out-of-frame rearrangements, and the results were checked against IGoR. In a later analysis, hypergeometric tests were used to score TCR-TCR, TCR-HLA and TCR-CMV co-occurrence, with a repertoire-size bias correction applied to TCR pairs. False discovery rates were estimated in a later analysis by permuting HLA or CMV assignments 20 times. In a later analysis, co-occurring TCRs were grouped using DBSCAN, with TCRdist sequence similarity added in when clustering inside HLA-allele-positive subsets. Repertoires with fewer than 30,000 or more than 120,000 public chains, plus five repertoires with anomalous nucleotide sharing, were excluded from co-occurrence clustering. Drawn from immuneACCESS, this table holds only the in-frame rearrangements with V and J called that TCRdb kept. Clones are partly lost; checked studies trace under half to an unresolved V gene and leave the rest unexplained. That table is the source of V, J and clone size, and D and trimming were worked out from the DNA. This sample comprises tens of thousands of clones, more than 60% of them detected only once. The ten largest clones add up to under 2.5% of the sample.

What was sequenced was PBMCs. The chain was built from TRBV7-6 and TRBJ1-1, and TRBD1 aligns with 11 junction nucleotides. The sequence came from a man in his forties or fifties in good health and CMV-seronegative. The DNA sequence follows: TGTGCCAGCAGCTTATACCCACCGGGACAGGGGGGGAACACTGAAGCTTTCTTT. Its amino acids are CASSLYPPGQGGNTEAFF.